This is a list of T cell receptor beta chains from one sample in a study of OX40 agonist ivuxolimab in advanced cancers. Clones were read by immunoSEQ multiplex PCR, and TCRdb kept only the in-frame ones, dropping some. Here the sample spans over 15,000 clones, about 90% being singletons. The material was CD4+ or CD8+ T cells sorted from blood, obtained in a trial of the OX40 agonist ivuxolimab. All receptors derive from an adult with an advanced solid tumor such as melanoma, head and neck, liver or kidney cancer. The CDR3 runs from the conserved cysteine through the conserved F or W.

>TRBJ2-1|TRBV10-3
CAISGWDSSTLPGSSYNEQFF
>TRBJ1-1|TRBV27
CASSPDRVTEAFF
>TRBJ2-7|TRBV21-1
CASTPTAYEQYF
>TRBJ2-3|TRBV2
CASSDGFHTDTQYF
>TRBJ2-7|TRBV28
CASSQVGGDAYEQYF
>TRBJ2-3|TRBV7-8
CASSVTGFQDTQYF
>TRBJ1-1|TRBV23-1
CASSQSAEGQQNTEAFF
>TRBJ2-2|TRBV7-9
CASSSGQGGTGELFF
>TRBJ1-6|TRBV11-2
CASSLEVAPPLHF
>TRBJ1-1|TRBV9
CASSVGGTHTEAFF
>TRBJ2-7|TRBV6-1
CASNGRTGVDEQYF
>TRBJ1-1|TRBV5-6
CASSLRSVAGFAEAFF
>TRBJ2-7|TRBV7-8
CASSPSVYEQYF
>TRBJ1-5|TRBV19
CASSRSLGRVNQPQHF
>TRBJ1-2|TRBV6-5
CASSLLHGGDGYTF
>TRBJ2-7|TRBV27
CASSSGLALLGEQYF
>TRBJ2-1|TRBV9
CASSVTTSGSNEQFF
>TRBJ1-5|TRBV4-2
CASSQDFSWGEGSNQPQHF
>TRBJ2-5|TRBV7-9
CASSLAVEETQYF
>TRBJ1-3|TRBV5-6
CASSLTGFGNTIYF
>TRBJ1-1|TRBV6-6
CASSTTENTEAFF
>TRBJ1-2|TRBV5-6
CASSLVGNYGYTF
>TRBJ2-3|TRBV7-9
CASSVVKGTQYF
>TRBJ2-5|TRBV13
CASSLGQGGTQYF
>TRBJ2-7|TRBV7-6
CASSSTLQGYEQYF
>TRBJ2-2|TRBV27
CASRSVNTGELFF
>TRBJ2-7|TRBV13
CASSLGLAGYEQYF
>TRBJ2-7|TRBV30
CAWSAGQGDSYEQYF
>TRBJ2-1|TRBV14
CASSQHRVPYNEQFF
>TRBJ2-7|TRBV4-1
CASSQPGQSYEQYF
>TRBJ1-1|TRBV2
CASTGTMNTEAFF
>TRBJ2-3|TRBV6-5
CASSYGERDTQYF
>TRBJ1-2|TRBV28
CASSLGTGDGYTF
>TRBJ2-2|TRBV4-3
CASSLDDTGELFF
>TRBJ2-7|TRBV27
CASSGAGRSYEQYF
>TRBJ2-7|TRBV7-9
CASSSGQGGEQYF
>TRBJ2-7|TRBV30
CAWGIYEQYF
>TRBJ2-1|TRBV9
CASSAPTSGRFGEQFF
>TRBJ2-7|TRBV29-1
CSVLTGPGTEQYF
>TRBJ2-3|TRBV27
CASSLGRWGDTQYF
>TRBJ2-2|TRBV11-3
CASSGRQGANTGELFF
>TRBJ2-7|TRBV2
CASSLPGFSYEQYF
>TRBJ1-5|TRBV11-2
CASSLSLYSNQPQHF